This TCR beta chain was sequenced for a study of T-cell memory formation after mild COVID-19. Across the study: Clusters were largely donor specific. The study's findings and limits: The study detected some responding clones in pre-infection memory, suggesting cross-reactive memory joined. Contracting CD4+ clones sat mainly in CM and EM; CD8+ in EMRA.

As concerns this clonotype: Its target is unknown.

TCRdb redid the calling of the 5' RACE reads with MiXCR, one entry per CDR3 protein. The repertoire consists of approximately 490,000 distinct CDR3 sequences, with about a fifth occurring once and the leading ten covering about 12%. Germline V gene sequence: CDR1 MNHEY, CDR2 SVGEGT. Trimming at V came to 6 bases and at J to 5 bases, leaving 12 bases not matched to a gene. The CDR3 totals 17 residues. The sequence came from an adult woman who had mild COVID-19 (a few samples of this study predate the infection). Cell type and time point are not known. Sequenced: PBMCs or a T cell subset sorted from them (not recorded which). The chain has TRBV6-2 or TRBV6-3 and TRBJ2-2; 10 bases fit TRBD2. The CDR3 reads CASSLSGRLRRTGELFF. CDR3 sequence (DNA): TGTGCCAGCAGCCTTAGCGGGAGGCTCCGGAGGACCGGGGAGCTGTTTTTT.